This TCR beta chain was recorded in a study of T-cell memory formation after mild COVID-19. About the research overall: In these data, TCR clusters were largely donor specific.

One entry per CDR3 protein, called by TCRdb with MiXCR from the 5' RACE reads. In the table there are more than 350,000 distinct CDR3 sequences, roughly 20% of which are singletons. There are a few counts of this clonotype. The specimen sequenced was PBMCs or a T cell subset sorted from them (not recorded which). The source of this sequence is an adult woman who had mild COVID-19 (a few samples of this study predate the infection). Cell type and time point are not known.

In nucleotides, the CDR3 is TGTGCCACCAGGTACACGAGCTCCTACAATGAGCAGTTCTTC. Its translation is CATRYTSSYNEQFF. The chain is built from TRBV15 and TRBJ2-1; the D is unclear. Deletions cut 6 bases from V and 0 bases from J, with 9 bases between. Germline V lookup: CDR1 LNHNV, CDR2 YYDKDF (reference sequence). This CDR3 is 14 amino acids long.